The source of this T cell receptor beta chain is a study of PD-1 blockade in classical Hodgkin lymphoma. General observations from the study: In CD4+ cells, TCR diversity went up significantly by C4D1, but in CD8+ cells it did not. The diversity seen at baseline in complete responders resembled that of newly diagnosed patients.

CDR1 and CDR2 (germline): SGHRS, YFSETQ. V lost 0 bases, J lost 3 bases, and 12 bases lay in between. The CDR3 runs to 15 residues. Each of the patients experienced relapse following autologous stem cell transplantation, and their brentuximab vedotin exposure differed. Magnetic negative selection purified CD4+ T cells from thawed PBMCs. Data came from immunoSEQ multiplex PCR; TCRdb stores just in-frame clones and leaves some out. The table shows fewer than 7,500 clones, with roughly 80% occurring only once. This clone was detected a few times. What it binds is not known. The chain carries TRBV5-1 and TRBJ2-5; unclear D gene. The sample in question was CD4+ T cells from blood, obtained at baseline. The clonotype originates from a human donor with classical Hodgkin lymphoma. The CDR3: CASSLVGGGKETQYF. The DNA for the CDR3 is TGCGCCAGCAGCTTGGTCGGCGGCGGAAAAGAGACCCAGTACTTC.